The 9 T cell receptor beta chains below come from one sample, sequenced in a study of OX40 agonist ivuxolimab in advanced cancers. TCRdb's table, derived via immunoSEQ multiplex PCR, lists solely in-frame clones and lacks some. The repertoire has 90,000 to 120,000 clones, roughly 90% of them found once; the top ten carry approximately 1.1%. The sequenced sample was CD4+ or CD8+ T cells sorted from blood, obtained in a trial of the OX40 agonist ivuxolimab. The receptor set was obtained from an adult with an advanced solid tumor such as melanoma, head and neck, liver or kidney cancer.

The J gene is TRBJ2-1, the V gene TRBV6-4, with 9 bases matching TRBD2. This CDR3 is 15 amino acids long. J gave up 0 bases and V 6 bases, and 3 bases lay outside the gene matches. Germline V gene lookup returns CDR1 MRHNA and CDR2 SNTAGT. CDR3 nucleotide sequence: TGTGCCAGCAGCTGGACTAGCGCCTCCTACAATGAGCAGTTCTTC. This gives the protein CASSWTSASYNEQFF.

The J gene is TRBJ1-1, the V gene TRBV10-3; maybe TRBD1 (5 bases). Trimming stripped 0 bases from V and 4 bases from J, with 12 bases between. Germline lookup yields CDR1 ENHRY and CDR2 SYGVKD. The CDR3 extends over 15 amino acids. In DNA, the CDR3 is TGTGCCATCAGTGAGTCTAACGATCAGGGCACTGAAGCTTTCTTT. Amino acid sequence: CAISESNDQGTEAFF.

The V gene is TRBV28, the J gene TRBJ2-5; weak D call: TRBD2 (5 bases). The CDR3 covers 13 residues. Trimming pared 1 base from V and 11 bases from J, leaving 14 bases between. Germline-derived CDR1 and CDR2 are MDHEN and SYDVKM. The CDR3 reads CASSLSSEWEQYF. DNA for the CDR3: TGTGCCAGCAGTTTATCGAGTGAGTGGGAGCAGTACTTC. Filled out from reference TRBV28 and TRBJ2-5, the complete variable domain reads DVKVTQSSRYLVKRTGEKVFLECVQDMDHENMFWYRQDPGLGLRLIYFSYDVKMKEKGDIPEGYSVSREKKERFSLILESASTNQTSMYLCASSLSSEWEQYFGPGTRLLVL.

The chain uses TRBV7-6 and TRBJ1-1; 8 bases fit TRBD1. The V gene's germline CDR1 is SGHVS and CDR2 FNYEAQ. Trimming cost V 5 bases and J 4 bases; bases outside gene matches: 9. The CDR3 is 15 residues long. As DNA, the CDR3 is TGTGCCAGCAGCCCCCGGACAGGGCTGGGCACTGAAGCTTTCTTT. Its translation is CASSPRTGLGTEAFF.

The V and J genes are TRBV15 and TRBJ1-4, with D uncertain. Germline CDR1 is LNHNV and CDR2 is YYDKDF (reference sequence). CDR3 size: 15 residues. Trimming pared 1 base from V and 5 bases from J, leaving 11 bases between. CDR3 region: CATSRGQTENEKLFF. Here the CDR3 DNA reads TGTGCCACCAGCAGAGGGCAGACCGAGAATGAAAAACTGTTTTTT.

This rearrangement joins TRBV19 to TRBJ1-1; D unclear. Germline CDR1 and CDR2: LNHDA and SQIVND (reference sequence). The CDR3 consists of 14 residues. Trimming pared 7 bases from V and 4 bases from J, leaving 16 bases between. The CDR3 spells CASTPGGSFTEAFF. For the CDR3, the DNA is TGTGCCAGTACCCCAGGTGGCTCCTTCACTGAAGCTTTCTTT.

The V and J genes are TRBV5-6 and TRBJ2-3; possibly TRBD1 or TRBD2 for D (5 bases each). Germline CDR1 is SGHDT and CDR2 is YYEEEE. This CDR3 is 15 amino acids long. Trimming pared 1 base from V and 6 bases from J, leaving 15 bases between. The CDR3 DNA is TGTGCCAGCAGCTTGATCGGGACGGCTATGGATACGCAGTATTTT. It yields the protein CASSLIGTAMDTQYF.

The V gene is TRBV7-2, the J gene TRBJ2-1, with 9 nucleotides matching TRBD2. The germline CDR1 and CDR2 sequences are SGHTA and FQGNSA. This CDR3 spans 14 amino acids. The ends lost 2 bases at V and 9 bases at J; junction bases unmatched: 5. CDR3 protein: CASSLLAGSREQFF. The CDR3 bases are TGTGCCAGCAGCTTACTAGCGGGAAGTCGTGAGCAGTTCTTC.

This clone appeared a few times. Other DNA sequences from this sample encode an identical CDR3 as well. The chain has TRBV5-1 and TRBJ1-5; D gene uncertain. Germline values: CDR1 SGHRS, CDR2 YFSETQ. The CDR3 is made up of 13 amino acids. V was shortened by 4 bases and J by 0 bases, with 5 bases between the two germline ends. CDR3 in amino acids: CASSVDSNQPQHF. The CDR3 region has the DNA TGCGCCAGCAGCGTAGATAGCAATCAGCCCCAGCATTTT.